This T cell receptor (beta chain) was recovered during a study of blood T cell repertoires in COVID-19. Trimming removed 4 bases from V and 4 bases from J; junction bases left unmatched: 14. The germline CDR1 and CDR2 sequences are SGHRS and YFSETQ. This CDR3 contains 18 residues. TCRdb keeps only in-frame clones here, not all; method: immunoSEQ multiplex PCR. The sample lists 200,000 to 250,000 clones, approximately 90% occurring once. The chain has TRBV5-1 and TRBJ2-5; 12 bases line up with TRBD2. The sequence was collected from an elderly man with acute or convalescent COVID-19. Material for sequencing was peripheral blood. CDR3 in DNA: TGCGCCAGCAGCCCCCCGTCGCTAGCGGGAGGGGGAGGAGAGACCCAGTACTTC. Translating gives CASSPPSLAGGGGETQYF.